One sample yielded the 14 T cell receptor beta chains listed below, sequenced in a study of blood T cell repertoires in COVID-19 (dated by TCRdb to 2020 to 2022). Libraries were built with the immunoSEQ multiplex PCR assay. Here the immuneACCESS table is served through TCRdb, limited to in-frame sequences with V and J called. Missing clones are a known gap in these copies; in checked studies unresolved V genes cover under half, and the rest lacks a known reason. This sample holds approximately 270,000 clones; almost 90% were observed only once. 1.3% to 1.5% of the sample lies in the top ten. The specimen sequenced was peripheral blood. These receptors were obtained from a man older than 75 with acute or convalescent COVID-19.

CDR3 coding DNA: TGTGCCAGCAGCTCGGAGGGAGACAACGTCCTGACTTTC. Its protein is CASSSEGDNVLTF. The chain joins TRBV7-3 to TRBJ2-6; weak D call: TRBD2 (6 bases). V lost 4 bases, J lost 9 bases, and 10 bases lay in between. Germline values: CDR1 SGHTA, CDR2 FQGTGA. The CDR3 is 13 amino acids. Full variable domain (outside the CDR3, taken from reference TRBV7-3 and TRBJ2-6): GAGVSQTPSNKVTEKGKYVELRCDPISGHTALYWYRQSLGQGPEFLIYFQGTGAADDSGLPNDRFFAVRPEGSVSTLKIQRTERGDSAVYLCASSSEGDNVLTFGAGSRLTVL.

The chain couples TRBV4-3 to TRBJ2-1; D unresolved. The V end was cut by 1 base, the J end by 0 bases, with 4 bases between. The CDR3 covers 14 residues. CDR1 and CDR2 from the germline V gene are LGHNA and YSLEER. The CDR3 DNA is TGCGCCAGCAGCCAAGCCAGCTCCTACAATGAGCAGTTCTTC. Amino acids: CASSQASSYNEQFF.

The genes are TRBV5-4 and TRBJ1-3; D is perhaps TRBD1 (5 bases). The V gene lost 2 bases and the J gene lost 0 bases, with 15 bases spanning the gap. Germline CDR1 reads SGHNT; CDR2 reads YYREEE (reference sequence). The CDR3 length is 17 residues. CDR3 residues: CASSLAQGVFSGNTIYF. As DNA, the CDR3 is TGTGCCAGCAGCTTAGCTCAAGGGGTATTCTCTGGAAACACCATATATTTT.

The chain carries TRBV27 and TRBJ2-1; tentatively, D is TRBD2 (7 bases). The germline gives CDR1 MNHEY, CDR2 SMNVEV (reference sequence). This CDR3 has 17 residues. The V gene lost 2 bases and the J gene lost 8 bases, with 22 bases spanning the gap. The DNA for the CDR3 is TGTGCCAGCAGTTTAAATGGCGGGGGCCCCTTAGAGGATGAGCAGTTCTTC. Its translation: CASSLNGGGPLEDEQFF.

This clone was recorded a few times. The chain has TRBV24-1 and TRBJ1-5; D not certain. The CDR3 has 9 amino acids. Germline V lookup: CDR1 KGHDR, CDR2 SFDVKD. Trimming took 9 bases from V and 9 from J, leaving 5 bases between them. CDR3 coding DNA: TGTGCCACCCACACGCCCCAGCATTTT. Protein product: CATHTPQHF.

The rearrangement joins TRBV28 to TRBJ1-5, with a weak D call TRBD1 (5 bases). Germline V gene sequence: CDR1 MDHEN, CDR2 SYDVKM. This CDR3 has 15 amino acids. Trimming cost V 6 bases and J 2 bases, with 14 bases left between them. The CDR3 here is CASRLNRWGNQPQHF. The CDR3 DNA reads TGTGCCAGCAGACTAAACAGGTGGGGCAATCAGCCCCAGCATTTT.

This clone was observed a handful of times. The V and J genes are TRBV3-1 (or the pseudogene TRBV3-2) and TRBJ1-1; TRBD1 might be the D (6 bases). V was clipped by 2 bases and J by 3 bases, with 16 bases between them. CDR3 length equals 16 residues. Per germline, CDR1 LGHDT and CDR2 YNNKEL (reference sequence). As DNA, the CDR3 is TGTGCCAGCAGCCAATTTAGGGGGGGCTCGCACACTGAAGCTTTCTTT. Amino acids: CASSQFRGGSHTEAFF.

The chain links TRBV11-2 to TRBJ1-2, with D unresolved. Germline-derived CDR1 and CDR2 are SGHAT and FQNNGV. CDR3 size: 17 residues. Trimming took 0 bases from V and 0 from J, leaving 14 bases between them. CDR3 sequence (DNA): TGTGCCAGCAGCTTAGATCCTGACACCGTTTCTAACTATGGCTACACCTTC. This gives the protein CASSLDPDTVSNYGYTF.

The chain uses TRBV7-2 and TRBJ2-7; the match to TRBD1 covers 7 bases. CDR3 length: 16 amino acids. The V gene's germline CDR1 is SGHTA and CDR2 FQGNSA. V shed 3 bases and J 2 bases; nucleotides not matched to a gene: 10. Written as DNA, the CDR3 is TGTGCCAGCAGCTTGATGGGACAGACCGGTCCCTACGAGCAGTACTTC. It encodes CASSLMGQTGPYEQYF.

The chain uses TRBV6-6 and TRBJ1-5; the D gene is possibly TRBD1 (6 bases). V lost 4 bases, J lost 4 bases, and 14 bases lay in between. Germline CDR1 MNHNY, CDR2 SVGAGI (reference sequence). This CDR3 spans 15 amino acids. CDR3 region: CASSSTDRRNQPQHF. CDR3 DNA sequence: TGTGCCAGCAGTTCCACTGACAGGCGAAATCAGCCCCAGCATTTT.

CDR3 DNA sequence: TGTGCCACTAAAGGACAGGGGTACACTGAAGCTTTCTTT. It specifies CATKGQGYTEAFF. J is TRBJ1-1 and V is TRBV19, with 9 bases that match TRBD1. Germline trimming cut 10 bases from V and 3 bases from J; bases unmatched to any gene: 6. CDR3 length: 13 residues. Per germline, CDR1 LNHDA and CDR2 SQIVND (reference sequence).

This clone showed up just once. CDR3 nucleotides: TGTGCCAGCAGTGAGATGCGTGAAAAACTGTTTTTT. This translates into CASSEMREKLFF. V and J are TRBV2 and TRBJ1-4; D uncertain. The V end was cut by 3 bases, the J end by 7 bases, with 6 bases between. Germline CDR1 and CDR2: SNHLY and FYNNEI. CDR3 length equals 12 residues.

The genes are TRBV7-2 and TRBJ2-7, with 8 bases that match TRBD2. Trimming took 5 bases from V and 4 from J; bases not matched to a gene: 10. Germline CDR1 SGHTA, CDR2 FQGNSA. This CDR3 contains 15 residues. This chain's CDR3 is CASSPGAGGRYEQYF. For the CDR3, the DNA is TGTGCCAGCAGCCCCGGGGCGGGGGGCAGGTACGAGCAGTACTTC.

This chain joins TRBV4-1 and TRBJ1-2; D uncertain. The CDR3 runs to 15 residues. From germline, CDR1 is MGHRA and CDR2 YSYEKL. Trimming removed 0 bases at V and 1 base at J, with 9 bases between. The CDR3: CASSQEVRINYGYTF. Written as DNA, the CDR3 is TGCGCCAGCAGCCAAGAAGTCAGGATTAACTATGGCTACACCTTC.